The TCR beta chain described here comes from a study of blood T cell repertoires in COVID-19 (dated by TCRdb to about 2020). Context from the whole study: Samples covering the acute and convalescent phases of COVID-19 were provided by collaborators in the United States, Italy and Spain. The material from the prospective study consisted of cDNA or gDNA derived from T cells, B-cell-depleted T cells, or PBMCs. The dataset comprised deeply sampled blood TCRbeta repertoires from subjects exposed to, actively infected with, or recovered from COVID-19. The repertoires were released in a freely available public database meant as a resource for research on the immune response to SARS-CoV-2. Samples were obtained from the ongoing ImmuneRACE study (first 160 participants) and from some 1,200 subjects provided by 6 global collaborators. The sample metadata nearly always contained a de-identified subject ID, COVID-19 status, age in years and sex. Where HLA class I and class II types were available, the types were taken from metadata supplied by the sample provider, not from assay-based typing.

TCRbeta CDR3 regions were amplified from genomic DNA using the immunoSEQ Assay, a bias-controlled multiplex PCR. From the authors' description of their analysis: The number of nucleated cells in each sample was estimated by amplification of reference gene primers within the assay. Sequence reads were collapsed and filtered to measure the absolute abundance of every unique TCRbeta CDR3 rearrangement. Productive Simpson clonality was computed per sample as the square root of Simpson's diversity index over productive rearrangements. TCRdb's version of the immuneACCESS table is confined to in-frame rearrangements and falls short of the full clone set. An unresolved V gene accounts for under half of the shortfall where checked; the remainder is of unknown origin. The V and J calls and clone size come from that table; D and trimming were worked out from the DNA. Present in this sample are some 42,000 clones, around 90% of which were seen just once. Approximately 3% of the sample goes to the ten largest clones.

The cysteine opens and the phenylalanine closes a CDR3 of 16 amino acids. Kept here is only the CDR3 DNA, which spans 48 bases and is read in frame from base 1. The germline V gene specifies MGHRA as CDR1 and YSYEKL as CDR2. V and J are truncated by 4 bases and 1 base respectively, leaving an intervening sequence of 16 bases. With regard to this clone: The antigen it binds to is not known. Per-base qualities were not stored, and no clone one base away is much larger.

Results the study describes overall, beyond this receptor: How much clinical and demographic metadata was included differed by source and by participant, and the metadata was provided uncurated.

The collaborating institutions used their own protocols to collect whole blood in K2EDTA tubes. For TCRbeta analysis, collaborators shipped samples as frozen whole blood, isolated PBMCs, or DNA extracted from either of those sample types. The chain uses TRBV4-1 and TRBJ1-1, and perhaps TRBD1 as D gene, on 5 matching bases. This TCR was recovered from a man between 45 and 60 years old with active COVID-19. Sequenced: peripheral blood. The DNA reads TGCGCCAGCAGCCCGACGATTGACAGAAGGAACACTGAAGCTTTCTTT. It translates to CASSPTIDRRNTEAFF.